Judged by abundance, the clone carrying this T cell receptor beta chain is medium-sized. Its antigen is not identified. Adaptor-ligated barcode primers were used to amplify TRBV12-4/TRBJ1-2 clonotypes. MiXCR, run by TCRdb on the multiplex PCR reads, gives a single entry per CDR3 protein. This sample has roughly 900 distinct CDR3 sequences, with 15% to 20% found just once. Study-level findings and limits: Around 13% of tumor Treg sequences matched naive CD4+ cells. Tumor Tregs overlapped most with tumor, then blood, naive CD4+ cells.

Treg sorting used a CD4+CD25+CD127-/low gate. This CDR3 contains 16 residues. The V and J ends lost 3 bases and 4 bases, in that order; junction bases with no gene match: 9. The genes are TRBV12-3 or TRBV12-4 and TRBJ1-2, with 9 bases aligning to TRBD1. The sequence derives from a female donor with breast cancer. The sequencing input was Tregs sorted from blood. In DNA form, the CDR3 reads TGTGCCAGCAGTTTGGCCGGGACAGGGAGTTCCTATGGCTACACCTTC. This codes for CASSLAGTGSSYGYTF.